Included here is one TCR beta chain sequence, with context. The antigen is unknown. The donors were all Caucasian adults (living in Nashville, Tennessee). The data derive from a study of shared clonotypes between healthy human individuals. Study-wide background: Used for every donor were three CD4 naive, three CD4 memory, two CD8 naive and one CD8 memory plate.

Deep-level running was used for the assay. Profiling relied on immunoSEQ multiplex PCR, and the TCRdb table lists in-frame clones only, not all of them. The sample has roughly 1 million clones; 70% to 80% are singletons. Study-level points and caveats: Genetic and exposure-history diversity was limited by the small donor number.

Germline assignment: CDR1 SGHAT and CDR2 FQDESV (reference sequence). V lost 1 base and J lost 1, with 10 bases in between. The CDR3 is 15 amino acids. The rearrangement links TRBV11-1 to TRBJ1-1, with unresolved D. The specimen sequenced was memory CD4+ T cells sorted from blood. Subset noted: CD45RA-negative fraction. The receptor was derived from a man aged 18 to 35 in good health. The CDR3 DNA is TGTGCCAGCAGCTTAGGGTCCGCAGCGAACACTGAAGCTTTCTTT. It specifies CASSLGSAANTEAFF.